This TCR beta chain was identified during a study of cytomegalovirus exposure and HLA in healthy donors. Background on the study: Earlier results showed 90 million to 120 million unique TCR beta sequences derived from roughly 190 million T cells.

Study-level findings and limits: Equally common other TCR beta chains were less clonally expanded than HLA-associated ones, a later analysis found. What TCR beta sequences reportedly achieved was accurate prediction of HLA-A and HLA-B alleles in most subjects. Immune exposure information comprised only CMV serostatus.

In the PCR, 60 Vbeta and 13 Jbeta primers were used. Produced via immunoSEQ multiplex PCR; TCRdb's table is partial and in-frame only. The sample lists 85,000 to 130,000 clones; about 70% were seen once. The length of the CDR3 is 13 residues. V lost 2 bases to trimming and J lost 6 bases, with 10 bases between them. Germline assignment: CDR1 SQVTM and CDR2 ANQGSEA. With regard to this clone: The target antigen is unknown.

The chain links TRBV29-1 to TRBJ2-2, with D unclear. The TCR sequence derives from a female donor in good health and CMV-seronegative. The sample comprised PBMCs. CDR3 loop: CSVETIAAGELFF. CDR3 bases: TGCAGCGTTGAAACAATAGCCGCCGGGGAGCTGTTTTTT.